The source of this T cell receptor (beta chain) is a study of T cell changes during pregnancy in multiple sclerosis. V lost 4 bases to trimming and J lost 1 base, with 17 bases between them. Germline loops: CDR1 SGHKS, CDR2 YYEKEE (reference sequence). The CDR3 is 16 residues long. Sequencing used immunoSEQ multiplex PCR; TCRdb keeps in-frame clones, though not all of them. This table has roughly 40,000 clones, approximately 92% appearing once. The sequences come from CD4+ T cells from peripheral blood mononuclear cells, collected in the second trimester of pregnancy. The rearrangement joins TRBV5-5 to TRBJ1-1, with D maybe TRBD1 (5 bases). This TCR came from a female donor in good health, enrolled as a control in a pregnancy study. The CDR3 reads CASSPSGGRQNTEAFF. The CDR3 region has the DNA TGTGCCAGCAGCCCTAGCGGGGGGAGACAGAACACTGAAGCTTTCTTT.